This entry lists 3 T cell receptor beta chains sequenced from one sample in a study of shared T cell receptors in the human thymus. Sequenced by immunoSEQ multiplex PCR; TCRdb stores in-frame clones only, minus some. The sample carries under 700,000 clones, approximately 80% recorded once. These data also featured in a second study, about human thymus T cells.

Source material: thymocytes. The receptors here all came from a boy under two years old with a congenital heart defect.

This clone occurred once. This chain links TRBV14 with TRBJ2-7; TRBD2 agrees at 10 bases. Germline V CDR1 and CDR2: SGHDN, FVKESK. The CDR3 has 16 amino acids. With 4 bases clipped from V and 0 bases from J, the junction kept 6 bases outside the gene matches. The CDR3 DNA is TGTGCCAGCAGCCCCCGACAGCGGGGGGGCTCCTACGAGCAGTACTTC. Translated, it gives CASSPRQRGGSYEQYF. Full variable domain (remainder filled in from reference TRBV14 and TRBJ2-7): EAGVTQFPSHSVIEKGQTVTLRCDPISGHDNLYWYRRVMGKEIKFLLHFVKESKQDESGMPNNRFLAERTGGTYSTLKVQPAELEDSGVYFCASSPRQRGGSYEQYFGPGTRLTVT.

The chain is built from TRBV7-9 and TRBJ2-7, with TRBD2 identical over 7 bases. This CDR3 spans 15 amino acids. The trim removed 5 bases at V and 6 bases at J, leaving 13 bases unmatched. Per germline, CDR1 SEHNR and CDR2 FQNEAQ (reference sequence). The CDR3 here is CASSGRGSGHSEQYF. CDR3 sequence (DNA): TGTGCCAGCAGCGGGAGGGGTAGCGGCCACAGCGAGCAGTACTTC.

This sequence joins TRBV4-2 and TRBJ2-3, with unresolved D. Germline CDR1 is LGHNA and CDR2 is YNFKEQ. V was shortened by 2 bases and J by 6 bases, with 15 bases between the two germline ends. This CDR3 comprises 15 residues. CDR3 nucleotides: TGTGCCAGCAGCCAAAAAGACGGCACAGCTGATACGCAGTATTTT. Translating it yields CASSQKDGTADTQYF.